The sequence of this T cell receptor (beta chain) was determined in a study of T cell responses to AZD1222 COVID-19 vaccine. Study outcomes and limitations: Most donors were white British and more were female, and clonal diversity was possibly underestimated.

Trimming removed 7 bases from V and 0 bases from J, with 10 bases in between. This CDR3 is 15 amino acids long. Germline V lookup: CDR1 LNHDA, CDR2 SQIVND (reference sequence). On this clone: Its antigen is not known.

The table came from immunoSEQ multiplex PCR; TCRdb's copy has only in-frame clones and leaves some out. The sample yields 150,000 to 200,000 clones, 88% seen once. This specimen consisted of peripheral blood, obtained on day 0 of AZD1222 vaccination. This clonotype was sampled from an adult in good health. The chain links TRBV19 to TRBJ1-6, with D hard to call. CDR3 bases: TGTGCCAGTACCCCCGCCAGCTCCTATAATTCACCCCTCCACTTT. The encoded protein is CASTPASSYNSPLHF.